The 24 T cell receptor beta chains below all came from one sample that was sequenced in a study of T cell repertoires in cytomegalovirus infection. A single record per CDR3 protein comes from TCRdb applying MiXCR to the reads. Among around 350,000 distinct CDR3 sequences, 15% to 20% were seen once, and the ten largest hold about 10%. Material for sequencing was PBMCs. The receptor source for this set is a human donor in good health (CMV status not recorded). Some clones in this sample may be carry-over from other donors' samples.

This clonotype occurred a few times. V and J are TRBV7-8 and TRBJ2-3; unclear D gene. The CDR3 totals 15 residues. With 5 bases removed from V and 2 bases from J, the gap between germline ends came to 14 bases. Germline lookup yields CDR1 SGHVS and CDR2 FQNEAQ. In DNA form, the CDR3 reads TGTGCCAGCAGCCTGGACCTCCAGCTCACAGATACGCAGTATTTT. Its protein product is CASSLDLQLTDTQYF.

The chain has TRBV12-3 or TRBV12-4 and TRBJ2-3; perhaps TRBD1 as D (8 bases). Trimming stripped 6 bases from V and 4 bases from J, with 23 bases between. This CDR3 has 17 amino acids. CDR3 protein: CASSSPPRTGRADTQYF. In DNA, the CDR3 is TGTGCCAGCAGCTCCCCCCCCAGGACAGGGAGGGCAGATACGCAGTATTTT.

This clonotype came up many times. The chain recombines TRBV7-2 with TRBJ2-7, with a tentative D call TRBD1 (5 bases). V was clipped by 4 bases and J by 2 bases, with 12 bases between them. The CDR3 loop spans 14 amino acids. Germline-derived CDR1 and CDR2 are SGHTA and FQGNSA. The CDR3 region has the DNA TGTGCCAGCAGCTCAGGGCTGAGTGCCTACGAGCAGTACTTC. Residues: CASSSGLSAYEQYF. The entire variable domain, with the rest obtained from reference TRBV7-2 and TRBJ2-7, is as follows: GAGVSQSPSNKVTEKGKDVELRCDPISGHTALYWYRQSLGQGLEFLIYFQGNSAPDKSGLPSDRFSAERTGGSVSTLTIQRTQQEDSAVYLCASSSGLSAYEQYFGPGTRLTVT.

Only a few counts were recorded for this clonotype. The J gene is TRBJ1-5, the V gene TRBV12-3 or TRBV12-4; D might be TRBD1 (5 bases). V lost 5 bases to trimming and J lost 7 bases, with 15 bases between them. The CDR3 sequence is 14 residues long. CDR3 in amino acids: CASSLDSLGQPQHF. DNA of the CDR3: TGTGCCAGCAGTCTCGACAGCTTGGGACAGCCCCAGCATTTT.

This clonotype was seen many times. This rearrangement joins TRBV7-6 to TRBJ2-3, with D hard to call. Germline CDR1 is SGHVS and CDR2 is FNYEAQ. The CDR3 runs 14 residues. The ends were cut back, 6 bases at V and 0 bases at J, with 10 bases in the middle. The CDR3 DNA sequence: TGTGCCAGCAGTTCAAGCGCTAGCACAGATACGCAGTATTTT. Protein sequence: CASSSSASTDTQYF.

This chain uses TRBV5-6 with TRBJ2-7; 7 bases match TRBD1. CDR3 length equals 14 residues. Germline CDR1 is SGHDT and CDR2 is YYEEEE. J was trimmed by 0 bases and V by 7 bases; bases with no gene match: 7. CDR3 coding DNA: TGTGCCAGCGGTACGGGACAGCACTCCTACGAGCAGTACTTC. Its protein is CASGTGQHSYEQYF.

There are many counts of this clonotype. The chain carries TRBV4-1 and TRBJ1-2; the D is unclear. The CDR3 covers 14 residues. With 4 bases removed from V and 1 base from J, the gap between germline ends came to 10 bases. Germline V lookup: CDR1 MGHRA, CDR2 YSYEKL. The CDR3 DNA reads as TGCGCCAGCAGCCGACCCGACGTTAACTATGGCTACACCTTC. Translation: CASSRPDVNYGYTF.

In this sample, this clonotype turned up a few times. This chain uses TRBV20-1 with TRBJ2-1; D gene ambiguous. Germline values: CDR1 DFQATT, CDR2 SNEGSKA (reference sequence). Trimming cost V 5 bases and J 9 bases, with 14 bases left between them. The CDR3 extends over 12 amino acids. CDR3 region: CSAGLPSAEQFF. In DNA form, the CDR3 reads TGCAGTGCTGGCCTTCCTAGTGCTGAGCAGTTCTTC.

Regarding this clonotype: Just one base apart from a much larger clone, this may be a read error. The chain has TRBV12-3 or TRBV12-4 and TRBJ2-7, with D perhaps TRBD2 (6 bases). The CDR3 is 16 amino acids. V was clipped by 6 bases and J by 6 bases, with 24 bases between them. CDR3: CASSLNVVTPGVEQYF. DNA for the CDR3: TGTGCCAGCAGCCTTAACGTCGTGACACCGGGGGTCGAGCAGTACTTC.

The table lists this clonotype with a few counts. The J gene is TRBJ2-3, the V gene TRBV12-3 or TRBV12-4; the D call may be TRBD1 or TRBD2 (5 bases each). V was pared by 5 bases and J by 4 bases, with 13 bases between. The CDR3 covers 14 residues. CDR3 region: CASSPGGSADTQYF. The CDR3 DNA reads TGTGCCAGCAGTCCTGGGGGATCGGCAGATACGCAGTATTTT.

The genes are TRBV28 and TRBJ1-5, with D possibly TRBD1 on 6 matching bases. Germline-derived CDR1 and CDR2 are MDHEN and SYDVKM. The ends were cut back, 2 bases at V and 6 bases at J, with 14 bases in the middle. The CDR3 runs to 15 residues. The CDR3 region has the DNA TGTGCCAGCAGTTTAATTTCAGGGGTCGGTCAGCCCCAGCATTTT. This sequence encodes CASSLISGVGQPQHF.

This clonotype was found many times. This rearrangement joins TRBV7-9 to TRBJ1-4; D is perhaps TRBD1 (5 bases). The germline V gene encodes CDR1 SEHNR and CDR2 FQNEAQ (reference sequence). CDR3 length equals 14 residues. Trimming shortened V by 5 bases and J by 3 bases, and 10 bases separated the two germline ends. This CDR3 reads CASSAGTSNEKLFF. The CDR3 DNA reads TGTGCCAGCAGCGCCGGGACTTCTAATGAAAAACTGTTTTTT.

The sample holds a few counts of this clonotype. The chain combines TRBV12-3 or TRBV12-4 with TRBJ1-5; D gene unclear. V lost 6 bases and J lost 9, with 9 bases in between. This CDR3 spans 11 amino acids. DNA of the CDR3: TGTGCCAGCAGCTCTATAGGGCCCCAGCATTTT. This encodes CASSSIGPQHF.

This chain uses TRBV30 with TRBJ2-7; 7 bases align to TRBD2. Germline assignment: CDR1 GTSNPN and CDR2 SVGIG (reference sequence). The CDR3 consists of 17 residues. V trimming: 1 base; J trimming: 2 bases; junction bases outside the gene matches: 14. In DNA, the CDR3 is TGTGCCTGGAGTGCCAAGGGAGGCGGGAGAAGGCCCTACGAGCAGTACTTC. As protein: CAWSAKGGGRRPYEQYF.

The V call is TRBV20-1, the J call TRBJ2-5; tentatively, D is TRBD1 (5 bases). Germline lookup yields CDR1 DFQATT and CDR2 SNEGSKA (reference sequence). The CDR3 has 13 residues. V lost 6 bases and J lost 1, with 12 bases in between. CDR3 DNA sequence: TGCAGTGCCATAGGACACTTCCAAGAGACCCAGTACTTC. Translated, it gives CSAIGHFQETQYF.

The chain links TRBV12-3 or TRBV12-4 to TRBJ1-2; TRBD1 is a possible D gene (6 bases). Trimming removed 6 bases at V and 6 bases at J, with 20 bases between. The CDR3 has 15 amino acids. This CDR3 is CASSLSWGGGNGYTF. CDR3 coding DNA: TGTGCCAGCAGCCTCAGTTGGGGGGGCGGCAATGGCTACACCTTC.

This clonotype was detected a few times. This rearrangement joins TRBV20-1 to TRBJ2-5, with D uncertain. The CDR3 runs to 16 residues. Looked up from germline, CDR1 is DFQATT and CDR2 is SNEGSKA (reference sequence). V lost 3 bases to trimming and J lost 5 bases, with 22 bases between them. The CDR3 sequence is CSASGHPISIPETQYF. The CDR3 bases are TGCAGTGCTAGTGGCCACCCGATATCGATTCCCGAGACCCAGTACTTC.

Ten or more counts support this clonotype. The chain joins TRBV7-2 to TRBJ1-2, with 7 bases fitting TRBD1. This CDR3 contains 15 residues. Looked up from germline, CDR1 is SGHTA and CDR2 is FQGNSA. V dropped 5 bases and J dropped 6; count of bases not matched to a gene: 12. CDR3 residues: CASSQNKGAYDGYTF. CDR3 in DNA: TGTGCCAGCAGCCAAAACAAGGGGGCGTATGATGGCTACACCTTC.

This clonotype was counted only a few times. The J gene is TRBJ1-1, the V gene TRBV6-8; 7 bases agree with TRBD1. CDR1 MNHGY and CDR2 SAAAGT come from the germline V gene. Trimming cost V 4 bases and J 5 bases; bases outside gene matches: 7. The CDR3 consists of 14 residues. For the CDR3, the DNA is TGTGCCAGCAGTTTAAAACAGGGGTGGACTGAAGCTTTCTTT. It yields the protein CASSLKQGWTEAFF.

At least ten counts were recorded for this clonotype. For the CDR3, the DNA is TGTGCCAGCAGCACCCAGGGGAATGGTGAAGCTTTCTTT. Amino acids: CASSTQGNGEAFF. This sequence joins TRBV7-2 and TRBJ1-1, with D possibly TRBD1 on 6 matching bases. V lost 5 bases, J lost 7 bases, and 14 bases lay in between. The germline gives CDR1 SGHTA, CDR2 FQGNSA. This CDR3 comprises 13 residues.

This clonotype was detected a few times. The V and J genes are TRBV27 and TRBJ2-1, with 12 bases matching TRBD2. Unmatched junction bases numbered 6, after V lost 5 bases and J lost 7 bases. The CDR3 length is 15 residues. The germline gives CDR1 MNHEY, CDR2 SMNVEV (reference sequence). Here the CDR3 reads CASSLGLAGPNEQFF. The CDR3 DNA reads TGTGCCAGCAGTCTCGGACTAGCGGGGCCGAATGAGCAGTTCTTC.

The chain employs TRBV4-2 and TRBJ1-6; 10 bases are a match to TRBD1. CDR1 and CDR2 from the germline V gene are LGHNA and YNFKEQ. The V and J ends lost 0 bases and 10 bases, in that order; junction bases with no gene match: 6. The CDR3 has 16 residues. The CDR3 spells CASSQDLGDRGSPLHF. The DNA for the CDR3 is TGTGCCAGCAGCCAAGATCTAGGGGACAGGGGATCACCCCTCCACTTT.

The CDR3 DNA is TGTGCCAGCGATCCCGGGGGAATGGGCACCATATATTTT. Translated, it gives CASDPGGMGTIYF. The chain links TRBV12-3 or TRBV12-4 to TRBJ1-3; D perhaps matches TRBD1 (5 bases). V shed 8 bases and J shed 9 bases, with 17 bases lying between them. The CDR3 consists of 13 residues.

In its sample, this clonotype was seen a few times. The chain combines TRBV12-3 or TRBV12-4 with TRBJ2-1; D possibly corresponds to TRBD1 (6 bases). V dropped 1 base and J dropped 4 bases, with 11 bases sitting between them. The CDR3 spans 15 residues. The CDR3 DNA is TGTGCCAGCAGTTTAGATGGACAGAATTACAATGAGCAGTTCTTC. It specifies CASSLDGQNYNEQFF.